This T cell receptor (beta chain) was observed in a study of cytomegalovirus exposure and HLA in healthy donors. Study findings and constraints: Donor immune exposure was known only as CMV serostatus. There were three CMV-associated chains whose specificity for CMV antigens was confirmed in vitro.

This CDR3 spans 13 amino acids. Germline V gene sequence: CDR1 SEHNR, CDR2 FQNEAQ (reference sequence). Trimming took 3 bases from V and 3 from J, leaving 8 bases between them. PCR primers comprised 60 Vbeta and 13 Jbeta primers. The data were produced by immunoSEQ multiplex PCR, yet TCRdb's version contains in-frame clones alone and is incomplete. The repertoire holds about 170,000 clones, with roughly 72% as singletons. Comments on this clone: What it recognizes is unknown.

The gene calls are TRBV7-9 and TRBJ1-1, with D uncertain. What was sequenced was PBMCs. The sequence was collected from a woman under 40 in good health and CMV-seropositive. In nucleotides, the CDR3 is TGTGCCAGCAGCTTCCTCCGCGACACTGAAGCTTTCTTT. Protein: CASSFLRDTEAFF.